These T cell receptor beta chains were read from a single sample in a study of blood T cells in healthy people across ages. MiXCR, run by TCRdb on the 5' RACE reads, gives a single entry per CDR3 protein. The sample includes approximately 1,700,000 distinct CDR3 sequences, 39% seen only once; the top ten take roughly 24%. Sequenced: blood. All receptors come from a human donor in good health. Each CDR3 is given with its conserved first and last residue. A D gene is named only where the DNA matches it firmly. Only some rows state a clone size, as once, few, many or a class for expanded clones.

>NA|once|TRBV7-9|TRBJ1-4
CASSLHRAVEKLFF
TGTGCCAGCAGCTTACACAGGGCGGTTGAAAAACTGTTTTTT
>TRBD1|NA|TRBV20-1|TRBJ1-2
CSARDLLTGDPSYGYTF
TGCAGTGCTAGAGATCTCCTAACAGGGGACCCAAGCTATGGCTACACCTTC
>NA|NA|TRBV20-1|TRBJ1-4
CSARYRANEKLFF
TGCAGTGCTAGATACAGGGCTAATGAAAAACTGTTTTTT
>NA|NA|TRBV28|TRBJ1-2
CASSDPRAGSGYTF
TGTGCCAGCAGTGACCCCAGGGCAGGGAGTGGCTACACCTTC
>NA|NA|TRBV5-1|TRBJ2-1
CASSLGFGNVQFF
TGCGCCAGCAGCTTGGGCTTCGGGAATGTGCAGTTCTTC
>NA|few|TRBV5-5|TRBJ1-1
CASSRRDIRMSTEAFF
TGTGCCAGCAGCCGCCGGGACATTCGAATGAGCACTGAAGCTTTCTTT
>NA|NA|TRBV28|TRBJ2-3
CASSLRSTTDTQYF
TGTGCCAGCAGTTTAAGGTCCACCACAGATACGCAGTATTTT
>NA|few|TRBV29-1|TRBJ2-7
CSVVLVGYEQYF
TGCAGCGTTGTCCTAGTGGGCTACGAGCAGTACTTC
>NA|few|TRBV6-5|TRBJ1-2
CASSYVQGYYGYTF
TGTGCCAGCAGTTACGTCCAGGGCTACTATGGCTACACCTTC
>TRBD1|NA|TRBV12-3/TRBV12-4|TRBJ2-7
CASSSVPGQVRGEQYF
TGTGCCAGCAGTTCCGTCCCGGGACAGGTTCGGGGGGAGCAGTACTTC
>TRBD1|NA|TRBV9|TRBJ2-7
CASSTTGSDYEQYF
TGTGCCAGCAGCACGACAGGGTCGGACTACGAGCAGTACTTC
>TRBD1|NA|TRBV7-2|TRBJ2-5
CSSSLAGTGSETQYF
TGTTCCAGCAGCTTAGCCGGGACAGGGAGCGAGACCCAGTACTTC
>TRBD1|NA|TRBV12-3/TRBV12-4|TRBJ2-7
CASSLDRAYVQYF
TGTGCCAGCAGTTTGGACAGGGCCTACGTGCAGTACTTC
>NA|NA|TRBV15|TRBJ2-4
CATSNPMGDSLRIQYF
TGTGCCACCAGCAACCCCATGGGGGATAGCTTACGAATTCAGTACTTC
>NA|few|TRBV27|TRBJ2-7
CASSGKDHFYEQYF
TGTGCCAGCAGTGGTAAGGACCACTTCTACGAGCAGTACTTC
>NA|NA|TRBV4-1|TRBJ1-6
CASSQEVKQAYSYNSPLHF
TGCGCCAGCAGCCAAGAGGTGAAACAGGCCTACTCCTATAATTCACCCCTCCACTTT
>NA|few|TRBV4-1|TRBJ2-5
CASSHAAGLETQYF
TGCGCCAGCAGCCATGCGGCAGGGCTCGAGACCCAGTACTTC
>NA|NA|TRBV29-1|TRBJ1-2
CSADKGRVDYGYTF
TGCAGCGCTGATAAAGGCAGGGTCGACTATGGCTACACCTTC
>TRBD1|NA|TRBV12-3/TRBV12-4|TRBJ2-3
CASGQGEGADMQYF
TGTGCCAGCGGTCAGGGGGAAGGGGCAGATATGCAGTATTTT
>TRBD1|few|TRBV20-1|TRBJ1-2
CSARDGGGLYGYTF
TGCAGTGCTAGAGATGGAGGGGGCCTCTATGGCTACACCTTC
>NA|few|TRBV20-1|TRBJ2-5
CSANQAGPQETQYF
TGCAGTGCGAACCAGGCGGGACCCCAAGAGACCCAGTACTTC
>NA|many|TRBV7-3|TRBJ1-6
CASSLGPIGNSPLHF
TGTGCCAGCAGCTTAGGCCCTATCGGGAATTCACCCCTCCACTTT
>NA|few|TRBV29-1|TRBJ2-5
CSVGQTEETQYF
TGCAGCGTTGGTCAGACGGAAGAGACCCAGTACTTC
>TRBD2|NA|TRBV12-3/TRBV12-4|TRBJ2-1
CASSSTSGDFNEQFF
TGTGCCAGCAGTTCGACTAGCGGGGACTTCAATGAGCAGTTCTTC
>NA|NA|TRBV4-3|TRBJ1-2
CASSQGRGLRVYNYGYTF
TGCGCCAGCAGCCAAGGTCGTGGTTTGAGGGTTTATAACTATGGCTACACCTTC
>TRBD1|few|TRBV7-3|TRBJ2-5
CASRQTGTDQETQYF
TGTGCCAGCAGGCAAACCGGGACAGACCAAGAGACCCAGTACTTC
>NA|many|TRBV3-1|TRBJ1-4
CASSLGQLNEKLFF
TGTGCCAGCAGCTTAGGACAGCTTAATGAAAAACTGTTTTTT
>TRBD1|once|TRBV7-9|TRBJ1-5
CASSYNTARGMHQPQHF
TGTGCCAGCAGCTACAACACAGCCAGGGGGATGCATCAGCCCCAGCATTTT
>NA|NA|TRBV7-2|TRBJ2-3
CASRGPGGGTDTQYF
TGTGCCAGCAGAGGACCAGGCGGGGGCACAGATACGCAGTATTTT
>TRBD1|NA|TRBV5-1|TRBJ2-1
CASSLYQGAADNEQFF
TGCGCCAGCAGCTTGTACCAGGGGGCAGCAGACAATGAGCAGTTCTTC
>TRBD2|few|TRBV10-3|TRBJ2-3
CAISISGGTGEADTQYF
TGTGCCATCAGTATTAGCGGGGGCACCGGAGAGGCAGATACGCAGTATTTT
>NA|few|TRBV4-3|TRBJ2-3
CASSQDRRLDNTDTQYF
TGCGCCAGCAGCCAAGATCGTCGACTAGATAACACAGATACGCAGTATTTT
>NA|few|TRBV11-2|TRBJ1-4
CASSLGVDRGNEKLFF
TGTGCCAGCAGCTTAGGTGTAGACAGAGGGAATGAAAAACTGTTTTTT
>NA|many|TRBV7-8|TRBJ1-5
CASSLAVLGWDQPQHF
TGTGCCAGCAGCTTAGCTGTTTTAGGGTGGGATCAGCCCCAGCATTTT
>NA|NA|TRBV7-2|TRBJ1-2
CASRISGGHGYTF
TGTGCCAGCAGGATCTCGGGGGGCCATGGCTACACCTTC
>NA|NA|TRBV12-3/TRBV12-4|TRBJ2-7
CASSYASYEQYF
TGTGCCAGCAGTTACGCCTCCTACGAGCAGTACTTC